One and the same sample provided the 30 T cell receptor beta chains below, sequenced in a study of blood T cell repertoires in COVID-19 (TCRdb year 2020). The library was built by means of the immunoSEQ multiplex PCR assay. The source is immuneACCESS, and TCRdb retained only in-frame sequences with V and J called. Part of the clones is not carried over; for the studies checked, unresolved V genes explain less than half of this, and the remainder is unexplained. A total of about 210,000 clones appear in this sample, about 83% of them only once. The ten most abundant clones make up approximately 7.4% of the sample. Sequences were obtained from peripheral blood. The receptors were gathered from a woman aged 50 to 65 with acute or convalescent COVID-19.

This chain uses TRBV5-1 with TRBJ1-5; D gene ambiguous. V dropped 1 base and J dropped 3 bases, with 11 bases sitting between them. Per germline, CDR1 SGHRS and CDR2 YFSETQ. This CDR3 has 15 amino acids. The DNA of the CDR3 is TGCGCCAGCAGCTTGTCGGGAGAACACAATCAGCCCCAGCATTTT. Residues: CASSLSGEHNQPQHF.

The gene calls are TRBV25-1 and TRBJ2-1, with a possible D match to TRBD2 (6 bases). CDR1 is MGHDK and CDR2 is SYGVNS in the germline V gene. The CDR3 is made up of 14 amino acids. The germline V and J ends were trimmed by 8 bases and 3 bases, with 14 bases remaining between them. The CDR3 loop is CASVPGENYNEQFF. DNA for the CDR3: TGTGCCAGCGTTCCGGGAGAAAACTACAATGAGCAGTTCTTC.

The J gene is TRBJ2-7, the V gene TRBV11-1; perhaps TRBD1 as D (6 bases). The CDR3 is 14 amino acids. Trimming removed 5 bases at V and 7 bases at J, with 18 bases between. Germline CDR1 SGHAT, CDR2 FQDESV (reference sequence). The DNA for the CDR3 is TGTGCCAGCAGCCCGAGGGCAGGGGTTTGGGAGCAGTACTTC. It yields the protein CASSPRAGVWEQYF.

This clone was detected a few times. The genes are TRBV7-6 and TRBJ2-5, with 12 nucleotides matching TRBD2. This CDR3 comprises 16 residues. Germline lookup yields CDR1 SGHVS and CDR2 FNYEAQ. The junction had 7 bases not matched to a gene; V was cut back by 7 bases and J by 1 base. CDR3: CASTGLAGFSQETQYF. CDR3 DNA: TGTGCCAGCACGGGACTAGCGGGTTTCTCCCAAGAGACCCAGTACTTC.

The chain recombines TRBV13 with TRBJ2-5, with D possibly being TRBD2 (5 bases). The CDR3 is made up of 13 amino acids. Germline V CDR1 and CDR2: PRHDT, FYEKMQ (reference sequence). V lost 6 bases, J lost 5 bases, and 13 bases lay in between. CDR3 residues: CASRGQRTETQYF. The CDR3 DNA reads TGTGCCAGCAGGGGCCAGCGGACGGAGACCCAGTACTTC. Looking up the rest from reference TRBV13 and TRBJ2-5 gives the full variable domain: AAGVIQSPRHLIKEKRETATLKCYPIPRHDTVYWYQQGPGQDPQFLISFYEKMQSDKGSIPDRFSAQQFSDYHSELNMSSLELGDSALYFCASRGQRTETQYFGPGTRLLVL.

The gene calls are TRBV13 and TRBJ2-7, with 7 positions matching TRBD1. Germline CDR1 PRHDT, CDR2 FYEKMQ (reference sequence). This CDR3 comprises 14 residues. V shed 3 bases, J shed 2 bases, and the junction held 4 bases outside the gene matches. The CDR3 DNA is TGTGCCAGCAGCTTCAGACAGGGTGCCTACGAGCAGTACTTC. Encoded protein: CASSFRQGAYEQYF.

This clone was counted once. The chain links TRBV18 to TRBJ1-1; 10 bases align to TRBD1. V trimming: 4 bases; J trimming: 1 base; junction bases outside the gene matches: 0. This CDR3 is built from 14 residues. The germline CDR1 and CDR2 sequences are KGHSH and LQKENI. The CDR3 loop reads CASSRQGANTEAFF. The CDR3 bases are TGTGCCAGCTCACGACAGGGGGCGAACACTGAAGCTTTCTTT.

Note on this clone: Other DNA sequences in this specimen translate into the identical CDR3. This chain uses TRBV19 with TRBJ2-5, with 7 bases matching TRBD1. The length of the CDR3 is 13 residues. Trimming at V came to 6 bases and at J to 2 bases, leaving 3 bases not matched to a gene. Germline-derived CDR1 and CDR2 are LNHDA and SQIVND (reference sequence). The CDR3 is CASRMGQQETQYF. CDR3 bases: TGTGCCAGTAGAATGGGACAGCAAGAGACCCAGTACTTC. Complete variable domain (other parts from reference TRBV19 and TRBJ2-5): DGGITQSPKYLFRKEGQNVTLSCEQNLNHDAMYWYRQDPGQGLRLIYYSQIVNDFQKGDIAEGYSVSREKKESFPLTVTSAQKNPTAFYLCASRMGQQETQYFGPGTRLLVL.

This clone was counted a few times. This chain uses TRBV3-1 (or the pseudogene TRBV3-2) with TRBJ2-3; D ambiguous. The CDR3 loop spans 14 amino acids. Germline V lookup: CDR1 LGHDT, CDR2 YNNKEL (reference sequence). V was trimmed by 0 bases and J by 8 bases, leaving 12 bases between them. This chain's CDR3 is CASSQDFGTPTQYF. DNA for the CDR3: TGTGCCAGCAGCCAAGATTTCGGTACCCCTACGCAGTATTTT.

The chain couples TRBV7-8 to TRBJ1-6; 7 nucleotides align to TRBD1. This CDR3 is 15 amino acids long. Trimming cost V 4 bases and J 6 bases; bases outside gene matches: 6. In germline, CDR1 is SGHVS, CDR2 FQNEAQ. CDR3 amino acids: CASSSHRGLNSPLHF. Written as DNA, the CDR3 is TGTGCCAGCAGCTCCCACAGGGGCCTTAATTCACCCCTCCACTTT.

The CDR3 reads CASRSSGRAEQYF. Written as DNA, the CDR3 is TGTGCCAGCAGATCCAGCGGGAGGGCCGAACAGTACTTC. This chain connects TRBV27 to TRBJ2-7; TRBD2 matches 10 bases. The CDR3 covers 13 residues. After removal of 6 bases from V and 10 bases from J, the junction contained 9 bases not matched to a gene. Germline assignment: CDR1 MNHEY and CDR2 SMNVEV (reference sequence).

This rearrangement joins TRBV24-1 to TRBJ2-5; a weak D match, TRBD2 (5 bases). Deletions cut 5 bases from V and 2 bases from J, with 14 bases between. Germline V CDR1 and CDR2: KGHDR, SFDVKD. The CDR3 is 15 residues long. The CDR3 region is CATSGGYRAQETQYF. CDR3 sequence (DNA): TGTGCCACCAGTGGCGGGTACCGAGCACAAGAGACCCAGTACTTC.

This chain joins TRBV28 and TRBJ1-2; D is possibly TRBD1 (5 bases). The CDR3 is 13 residues long. The germline V gene encodes CDR1 MDHEN and CDR2 SYDVKM. V was clipped by 4 bases and J by 6 bases, with 12 bases between them. Here the CDR3 reads CASSWGQLNGYTF. CDR3 sequence (DNA): TGTGCCAGCAGTTGGGGCCAGTTGAATGGCTACACCTTC.

This chain connects TRBV6-6 to TRBJ2-7, with D maybe TRBD1 (6 bases). V shed 8 bases and J shed 0 bases, with 11 bases lying between them. This CDR3 is 13 amino acids long. Germline V gene lookup returns CDR1 MNHNY and CDR2 SVGAGI (reference sequence). Written as DNA, the CDR3 is TGTGCCAGCGTAGACAGGAGCTCCTACGAGCAGTACTTC. Amino acids: CASVDRSSYEQYF.

This sequence joins TRBV23-1 and TRBJ2-7; TRBD2 aligns across 15 bases. TRBV23-1 is an ORF, with its function uncertain. CDR3 length: 18 residues. J was trimmed by 0 bases and V by 2 bases; bases with no gene match: 5. The CDR3 DNA reads as TGCGCCAGCAGTCAAGGACTAGCGGGAGGGCCGGTCTCCTACGAGCAGTACTTC. It specifies CASSQGLAGGPVSYEQYF.

This chain's CDR3 is CASSLSGASTDTQYF. For the CDR3, the DNA is TGTGCCAGCAGTTTAAGTGGGGCTAGCACAGATACGCAGTATTTT. The chain employs TRBV28 and TRBJ2-3; a weak D match, TRBD1 (5 bases). CDR1 MDHEN and CDR2 SYDVKM come from the germline V gene. This CDR3 region has 15 residues. Trimming left V 2 bases short and J 0 bases short, with 9 bases between.

V is TRBV15 and J is TRBJ2-4; D is uncertain. CDR1 and CDR2 (germline): LNHNV, YYDKDF (reference sequence). The length of the CDR3 is 16 residues. Trimming shortened V by 0 bases and J by 1 base, and 10 bases separated the two germline ends. CDR3 DNA: TGTGCCACCAGCAGAGACCTCACGGTGGCCAAAAACATTCAGTACTTC. Amino acid sequence: CATSRDLTVAKNIQYF.

The V gene is TRBV27, the J gene TRBJ1-2; 8 positions match TRBD1. The trim removed 3 bases at V and 4 bases at J, leaving 10 bases unmatched. The CDR3 length is 16 residues. Germline loops: CDR1 MNHEY, CDR2 SMNVEV (reference sequence). Here the CDR3 DNA reads TGTGCCAGCAGTTTTGCAGGGGGCGGAGGTGTCTATGGCTACACCTTC. This translates into CASSFAGGGGVYGYTF.

The rearrangement joins TRBV5-5 to TRBJ2-6; D call uncertain. In germline, CDR1 is SGHKS, CDR2 YYEKEE (reference sequence). V dropped 1 base and J dropped 0 bases, with 8 bases sitting between them. The CDR3 loop spans 16 amino acids. The CDR3 spells CASSLTANSGANVLTF. CDR3 DNA: TGTGCCAGCAGCTTGACAGCTAACTCTGGGGCCAACGTCCTGACTTTC.

This clone has just a few counts. The chain employs TRBV4-2 and TRBJ2-5; 9 nucleotides line up with TRBD2. CDR1 is LGHNA, CDR2 YNFKEQ, per germline. The V gene end was trimmed by 1 base and the J gene end by 1 base; junction bases not matched to a gene: 4. The CDR3 has 16 residues. The CDR3 DNA reads TGTGCCAGCAGCCAAGCCTTAGCGGGGGTCCAAGAGACCCAGTACTTC. It codes for CASSQALAGVQETQYF.

The chain has TRBV24-1 and TRBJ2-7; D may be TRBD1 (6 bases). The CDR3 consists of 14 residues. CDR1 and CDR2 (germline): KGHDR, SFDVKD. Trimming removed 5 bases from V and 2 bases from J, with 12 bases in between. The CDR3 nucleotides read TGTGCCACCAGTGCCACGGACAGACCCTACGAGCAGTACTTC. It is translated as CATSATDRPYEQYF.

This chain links TRBV6-1 with TRBJ1-6; D gene uncertain. The CDR3 loop spans 15 amino acids. Deletions cut 6 bases from V and 8 bases from J, with 17 bases between. Per the germline V gene, CDR1 is MNHNS and CDR2 is SASEGT. In nucleotides, the CDR3 is TGTGCCAGCAGCGACCTAACGGGGTTTGATTCACCCCTCCACTTT. It yields the protein CASSDLTGFDSPLHF.

The gene calls are TRBV18 and TRBJ2-1, with 7 bases fitting TRBD2. The CDR3 totals 15 residues. Germline V gene lookup returns CDR1 KGHSH and CDR2 LQKENI. J lost 1 base, V lost 2 bases, and 2 bases had no gene match. CDR3 residues: CASSPGLESYNEQFF. DNA of the CDR3: TGTGCCAGCTCACCAGGACTAGAGTCCTACAATGAGCAGTTCTTC. The whole variable domain, remainder taken from reference TRBV18 and TRBJ2-1, is NAGVMQNPRHLVRRRGQEARLRCSPMKGHSHVYWYRQLPEEGLKFMVYLQKENIIDESGMPKERFSAEFPKEGPSILRIQQVVRGDSAAYFCASSPGLESYNEQFFGPGTRLTVL.

This clone was seen a handful of times. V is TRBV11-3 and J is TRBJ2-1; 16 bases are a match to TRBD2. J lost 7 bases, V lost 4 bases, and 7 bases had no gene match. Germline loops: CDR1 SGHNT, CDR2 YENEEA. The CDR3 is made up of 17 amino acids. The CDR3 DNA reads TGTGCCAGCAGCTCTTATCGGGGACTAGCGGGGGGGAATGAGCAGTTCTTC. Its protein product is CASSSYRGLAGGNEQFF.

The chain joins TRBV7-2 to TRBJ2-3, with D perhaps matching TRBD2 (6 bases). Trimming removed 3 bases from V and 5 bases from J, with 18 bases in between. The CDR3 runs 16 residues. CDR1 and CDR2 (germline): SGHTA, FQGNSA. Here the CDR3 DNA reads TGTGCCAGCAGCTTGTCGGGAGCTAAGGGGTTAGATACGCAGTATTTT. Translated: CASSLSGAKGLDTQYF.

The chain joins TRBV28 to TRBJ2-3; 7 bases agree with TRBD2. The CDR3 length is 16 residues. Trimming removed 4 bases from V and 5 bases from J; junction bases left unmatched: 12. Germline CDR1 and CDR2: MDHEN and SYDVKM. CDR3 residues: CASSWHSGGGEDTQYF. CDR3 in DNA: TGTGCCAGCAGTTGGCATAGCGGCGGGGGAGAAGATACGCAGTATTTT.

This sequence joins TRBV23-1 and TRBJ2-2, with 10 bases fitting TRBD1. TRBV23-1 is placed among ORFs of uncertain function. The CDR3 contains 18 residues. V was clipped by 3 bases and J by 2 bases; unmatched bases: 9. CDR3 DNA sequence: TGCGCCAGCAGTCAGGACGACAGGGGGCCCCCCAACACCGGGGAGCTGTTTTTT. The encoded protein is CASSQDDRGPPNTGELFF.

This clone was detected once. The chain combines TRBV7-9 with TRBJ2-3, with TRBD1 as a possible D gene (5 bases). Germline V CDR1 and CDR2: SEHNR, FQNEAQ (reference sequence). Trimming cost V 5 bases and J 0 bases, with 15 bases left between them. The CDR3 covers 16 residues. The CDR3 loop is CASSPQGPASTDTQYF. CDR3 sequence (DNA): TGTGCCAGCAGCCCGCAGGGCCCAGCTAGCACAGATACGCAGTATTTT.

V gene TRBV15 combines with J gene TRBJ1-1; tentatively, D is TRBD1 (6 bases). Deletions cut 1 base from V and 2 bases from J, with 11 bases between. Germline V lookup: CDR1 LNHNV, CDR2 YYDKDF (reference sequence). The CDR3 sequence is 15 residues long. CDR3 sequence: CATSRAGQPNTEAFF. DNA of the CDR3: TGTGCCACCAGCAGAGCCGGACAGCCTAACACTGAAGCTTTCTTT.

V usage is TRBV6-6 and J usage is TRBJ2-7, with a tentative D call TRBD1 (6 bases). The germline gives CDR1 MNHNY, CDR2 SVGAGI (reference sequence). This CDR3 spans 14 amino acids. The V gene lost 2 bases and the J gene lost 3 bases, with 11 bases spanning the gap. CDR3 residues: CASSYRVGGYEQYF. The DNA of the CDR3 is TGTGCCAGCAGTTACAGGGTAGGGGGCTACGAGCAGTACTTC.